This T cell receptor beta chain was documented in a study of early T cells in non-severe SARS-CoV-2 infection. Study-wide results and limits: Anti-spike CD8 responses were favored in VDJdb matching, and private and CD4 specificities were missed.

Unique molecular identifiers (one per individual cDNA molecule) were attached. TCRdb re-analysed the 5' RACE reads in MiXCR, keeping a single row per CDR3 protein. The table records some 97,000 distinct CDR3 sequences, about 10% of them present only once. Concerning this clonotype: As yet, its antigen is unknown.

This specimen consisted of whole blood, obtained at baseline. This sequence originates from an adult who was a healthcare worker with PCR-confirmed SARS-CoV-2 infection or an uninfected control (not recorded which).

The CDR3 DNA reads as TGTGCCAGCAGCGCAGACAGGGGGCCGTCCTATGGCTACACCTTC. The encoded protein is CASSADRGPSYGYTF. The V and J genes are TRBV2 and TRBJ1-2, with 10 bases aligning to TRBD1. Trimming took 6 bases from V and 4 from J; bases not matched to a gene: 8. This CDR3 has 15 amino acids. Germline-derived CDR1 and CDR2 are SNHLY and FYNNEI.